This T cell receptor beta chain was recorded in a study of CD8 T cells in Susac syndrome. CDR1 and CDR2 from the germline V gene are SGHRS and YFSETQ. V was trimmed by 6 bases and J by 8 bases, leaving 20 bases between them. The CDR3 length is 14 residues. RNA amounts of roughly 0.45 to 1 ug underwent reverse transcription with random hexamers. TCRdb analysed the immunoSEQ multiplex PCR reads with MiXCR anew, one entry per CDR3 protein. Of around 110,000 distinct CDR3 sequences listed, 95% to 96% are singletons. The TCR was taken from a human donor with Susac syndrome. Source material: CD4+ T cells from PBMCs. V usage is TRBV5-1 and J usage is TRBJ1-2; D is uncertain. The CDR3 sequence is CASTPPESPQGYTF. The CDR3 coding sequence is TGCGCCAGCACCCCCCCCGAGTCACCTCAAGGCTACACCTTC.